A selection of T cell receptor beta chains follows, all from one sample in a study of technical replicates of blood from a handful of donors. Profiling relied on immunoSEQ multiplex PCR, and the TCRdb table lists in-frame clones only, not all of them. The sample shows 70,000 to 95,000 clones, around 95% of them seen only once. Sample: T cells isolated from PBMCs. The receptors stem from a human donor in good health. CDR3s include the opening cysteine and the closing phenylalanine or tryptophan. D genes are given only for firm matches. Clone size is shown for a subset of rows, as once, few, many or a class of expanded clone.

size	V	J	D	CDR3	DNA
.	TRBV18	TRBJ1-1	TRBD1	CASKGQENTEAFF	TGTGCCAGCAAGGGACAGGAGAACACTGAAGCTTTCTTT
.	TRBV4-1	TRBJ2-7	.	CASSQGGGTGYEQYF	TGCGCCAGCAGCCAAGGAGGCGGGACCGGCTACGAGCAGTACTTC
.	TRBV19	TRBJ1-5	.	CASSIILGGDQPQHF	TGTGCCAGTAGTATTATTCTAGGGGGGGACCAGCCCCAGCATTTT
.	TRBV6-4	TRBJ1-2	.	CASSDRQEVSNYGYTF	TGTGCCAGCAGTGACAGGCAGGAGGTCTCCAACTATGGCTACACCTTC
.	TRBV19	TRBJ1-1	.	CASSIREGVYTEAFF	TGTGCCAGTAGTATACGTGAGGGGGTCTACACTGAAGCTTTCTTT
.	TRBV5-4	TRBJ1-2	.	CASSLDRLGGYTF	TGTGCCAGCAGCCTAGACAGGCTAGGAGGCTACACCTTC
.	TRBV11-3	TRBJ1-1	TRBD1	CASSGKGQPLNTEAFF	TGTGCCAGCAGCGGTAAGGGACAGCCATTGAACACTGAAGCTTTCTTT
.	TRBV4-1	TRBJ2-1	.	CASSQEPGTYWGEQFF	TGCGCCAGCAGCCAAGAGCCCGGGACTTACTGGGGGGAGCAGTTCTTC
.	TRBV15	TRBJ2-1	TRBD2	CATEGTSGSYEQFF	TGTGCCACCGAAGGGACTAGCGGGAGTTATGAGCAGTTCTTC
.	TRBV29-1	TRBJ2-3	.	CSVVMQGSTDTQYF	TGCAGCGTTGTGATGCAGGGAAGCACAGATACGCAGTATTTT
.	TRBV10-3	TRBJ2-6	.	CAISDEGGISGANVLTF	TGTGCCATCAGTGACGAGGGTGGGATCTCTGGGGCCAACGTCCTGACTTTC
.	TRBV5-4	TRBJ2-7	.	CASSPRGTYKLYEQYF	TGTGCCAGCAGCCCTAGGGGGACATATAAGCTTTACGAGCAGTACTTC
.	TRBV19	TRBJ2-7	TRBD1	CASSRTGTGSSYEQYF	TGTGCCAGTAGCCGAACCGGGACAGGTAGTTCCTACGAGCAGTACTTC
once	TRBV27	TRBJ2-7	TRBD1	CASSEADRVGEQYF	TGTGCCAGCAGTGAAGCTGACAGGGTGGGGGAGCAGTACTTC
.	TRBV9	TRBJ2-3	TRBD2	CASSVRASGRAADTQYF	TGTGCCAGCAGCGTTCGGGCTAGCGGGAGGGCCGCAGATACGCAGTATTTT
.	TRBV7-9	TRBJ1-1	.	CASSWGDTEAFF	TGTGCCAGCAGCTGGGGGGACACTGAAGCTTTCTTT